The rows below give T cell receptor beta chains drawn from one sample of a study of T cell repertoires in cytomegalovirus infection. These receptors' targets are unknown. In TCRdb, the reads were re-called with MiXCR into one record per CDR3 protein. The sample lists about 130,000 distinct CDR3 sequences; more than 20% were seen once. The sequencing sample was made of PBMCs, sequenced either directly or after in vitro stimulation (not recorded which). These receptors were collected from a human donor in good health (CMV status not recorded). Some clones in this sample may be carry-over from other donors' samples. Both conserved end residues are part of each CDR3. Each record gives: V gene, D gene, J gene, clone size, CDR3 DNA, CDR3 protein. The D gene is left open where the match is weak. Rows may omit the clone size; those that give it use once, few, many or a size class.

>TRBV6-1|.|TRBJ1-6|.
TGTGCCAGCACAGCGACGCAGAATTCACCCCTCCACTTT
CASTATQNSPLHF
>TRBV7-2|.|TRBJ2-7|.
TGTGCCAGCAGCTCCAAGGGGACCGGCCACGAGCAGTACTTC
CASSSKGTGHEQYF
>TRBV7-9|.|TRBJ2-1|few
TGTGCCAGCAGCGCCGCAGGGACCCTGAGAATAGACCAACTGGGATACTACAATGAGCAGTTCTTC
CASSAAGTLRIDQLGYYNEQFF
>TRBV2|.|TRBJ2-3|.
TGTGCCAGCAGAGCCGGGACTTTCAACACAGATACGCAGTATTTT
CASRAGTFNTDTQYF
>TRBV6-6|.|TRBJ2-4|few
TGTGCCAGCAGTGCAGTTTGGACAGTACTAGCCAAAAACATTCAGTACTTC
CASSAVWTVLAKNIQYF
>TRBV11-2|TRBD2|TRBJ2-1|.
TGTGCCAGCAGCTTAGGGAGGCTAGCGGGAGCCCACAATGAGCAGTTCTTC
CASSLGRLAGAHNEQFF
>TRBV7-6|.|TRBJ1-6|many
TGTGCCAGCAGCTACAGGACAAGGGGGAGTTCACCCCTCCACTTT
CASSYRTRGSSPLHF
>TRBV6-1|.|TRBJ2-1|few
TGTGCCAGCAACGGGGGCGGGCAGCCCTCCTCCTACAATGAGCAGTTCTTC
CASNGGGQPSSYNEQFF
>TRBV5-4|.|TRBJ2-5|few
TGTGCCAGCAGCTTGGAACCCCACCAAGAGACCCAGTACTTC
CASSLEPHQETQYF
>TRBV6-2/TRBV6-3|.|TRBJ1-5|.
TGTGCCAGCAGCAGGATATCCAGCAATCAGCCCCAGCATTTT
CASSRISSNQPQHF
>TRBV5-6|.|TRBJ1-2|few
TGTGCCAGCAGGAACGGGGATGGCTACACCTTC
CASRNGDGYTF
>TRBV7-6|.|TRBJ2-5|.
TGTGCCAGCAGCTTATTCCGTCGACAAGAGACCCAGTACTTC
CASSLFRRQETQYF
>TRBV9|.|TRBJ2-1|few
TGTGCCAGCAGCGTCCAGGGTGGTGAGCAGTTCTTC
CASSVQGGEQFF
>TRBV12-3/TRBV12-4|.|TRBJ2-2|few
TGTGCCAGCACCCCGTTGGGGGAGACCGGGGAGCTGTTTTTT
CASTPLGETGELFF
>TRBV7-9|.|TRBJ2-1|.
TGTGCCTCGGGGGTATACAATGAGCAGTTCTTC
CASGVYNEQFF
>TRBV11-2|TRBD2|TRBJ2-1|few
TGTGCCAGCAGGATGCTAGCGGGAGGGGACTACAATGAGCAGTTCTTC
CASRMLAGGDYNEQFF
>TRBV28|.|TRBJ2-1|.
TGTGCCAGCAATATGGTTAATGAGCAGTTCTTC
CASNMVNEQFF
>TRBV5-4|TRBD2|TRBJ2-1|.
TGTGCCAGCAGTGAGTTCGGGGCGGGAGTGGAACATGAGCAGTTCTTC
CASSEFGAGVEHEQFF
>TRBV7-8|.|TRBJ1-1|many
TGTGCCAGCAGCTTATTGGGGGCTACAAGGGGCACTGAAGCTTTCTTT
CASSLLGATRGTEAFF
>TRBV4-2|.|TRBJ2-2|.
TGTGCCAGCAGCCAAATTTCGGACGGGGAGCTGTTTTTT
CASSQISDGELFF
>TRBV5-6|TRBD1|TRBJ1-6|.
TGTGCCAGCAGCTTGGGGATAGGGGGCAATTCACCCCTCCACTTT
CASSLGIGGNSPLHF
>TRBV24-1|TRBD2|TRBJ2-1|.
TGTGCCACCTTTAGCGGGAGAGAAGGTGAGCAGTTCTTC
CATFSGREGEQFF
>TRBV11-2|TRBD2|TRBJ2-1|few
TGTGCCAGCAGCTTAGGGTCTTTAGCGGGAGGGGGTGAGCAGTTCTTC
CASSLGSLAGGGEQFF
>TRBV12-3/TRBV12-4|.|TRBJ1-1|.
TGTGCCAGCAGTTTATCGGGCCAGGGAAACACTGAAGCTTTCTTT
CASSLSGQGNTEAFF
>TRBV7-2|.|TRBJ1-1|many
TGTGCCAGCAGCTTCAGGGACACTGAAGCTTTCTTT
CASSFRDTEAFF
>TRBV7-9|.|TRBJ1-1|many
TGTGCCAGCAGCTTAGGGGAGGGTACTGAAGCTTTCTTT
CASSLGEGTEAFF
>TRBV27|TRBD1|TRBJ2-4|.
TGTGCCAGCAGTGGACAGGGGTTTGCCAAAAACATTCAGTACTTC
CASSGQGFAKNIQYF
>TRBV19|.|TRBJ1-1|few
TGTGCCAGTAGTAGGGGGAGTCTTGAAGCTTTCTTT
CASSRGSLEAFF
>TRBV12-3/TRBV12-4|TRBD1|TRBJ2-5|few
TGTGCCAGCAGTGAAATACGGACAGGGAGAGTGGAGACCCAGTACTTC
CASSEIRTGRVETQYF
>TRBV7-2|.|TRBJ1-1|many
TGTGCCAGCAGCCGGGACGTTCTTGTGATGAACACTGAAGCTTTCTTT
CASSRDVLVMNTEAFF
>TRBV7-2|TRBD2|TRBJ2-5|.
TGTGCCAGCAGCTGGACTAGCGGGCCTCAAGAGACCCAGTACTTC
CASSWTSGPQETQYF
>TRBV14|TRBD1|TRBJ2-1|many
TGTGCCAGCAGCCAAGATAGAGGGGGCGCAGGTCTCGGTGAGCAGTTCTTC
CASSQDRGGAGLGEQFF
>TRBV29-1|.|TRBJ2-7|.
TGCAGCGTTGACCTGGGGGGCGAGCAGTACTTC
CSVDLGGEQYF
>TRBV7-9|.|TRBJ2-5|many
TGTGCCAGCAGCTCGGGTAGCGGCGGGGCTTACCAAGAGACCCAGTACTTC
CASSSGSGGAYQETQYF
>TRBV6-2/TRBV6-3|.|TRBJ1-2|.
TGTGCCAGCAGTTACGGGACCACACTCGGCTACACCTTC
CASSYGTTLGYTF
>TRBV19|.|TRBJ2-1|.
TGTGCCACCGAGGGGAGCTCCTACAATGAGCAGTTCTTC
CATEGSSYNEQFF
>TRBV6-1|.|TRBJ2-1|.
TGTGCCAGCAGTGAAGTTGAGGGCAAGCAGTTCTTC
CASSEVEGKQFF
>TRBV10-3|.|TRBJ2-3|few
TGTGCCATCAGCCCGGGACCTATCACAGATACGCAGTATTTT
CAISPGPITDTQYF
>TRBV19|TRBD2|TRBJ2-1|.
TGTGCCAGTAGTATAGGCAAATCCACCCGTGGGAGGGTCTTC
CASSIGKSTRGRVF
>TRBV11-2|.|TRBJ1-1|.
TGTGCCAGCAGCCCAGAGCCGGCCCACCAAGCTTTCTTT
CASSPEPAHQAFF
>TRBV7-2|.|TRBJ1-2|many
TGTGCCAGCAGCCGAGCGGGGGGCGCAGTGGGCTACACCTTC
CASSRAGGAVGYTF
>TRBV7-2|.|TRBJ2-2|many
TGTGCCAGCAGCTTAGCTAGGCCCGGGGAGCTGTTTTTT
CASSLARPGELFF
>TRBV7-6|TRBD2|TRBJ2-1|few
TGTGCCAGCAGCTCCCCCATAGCGGGGGTCTACAATGAGCAGTTCTTC
CASSSPIAGVYNEQFF
>TRBV7-8|TRBD1|TRBJ1-4|many
TGTGCCAGCAGCGCAAAACGGGACAGAAATAATGAAAAACTGTTTTTT
CASSAKRDRNNEKLFF